What follows describes a single T cell receptor beta chain. Profiled with immunoSEQ multiplex PCR; TCRdb holds only in-frame clones, not every one. The sample consists of 80,000 or so clones, roughly 94% of them appearing once. The data were obtained in a study of technical replicates of blood from a handful of donors. The clonotype comes from a human donor in good health. Input material: T cells isolated from PBMCs.

The CDR3 DNA follows: TGTGCCAGCAGCCCCCCCGGGACAGCCACGTATGGCTACACCTTC. Translated: CASSPPGTATYGYTF. The chain joins TRBV4-2 to TRBJ1-2; 7 nucleotides agree with TRBD1. This CDR3 has 15 residues. Germline CDR1 reads LGHNA; CDR2 reads YNFKEQ. The J segment lost 5 bases and the V segment lost 4 bases, leaving 10 bases of the junction unmatched.